Below are 5 T cell receptor beta chains sequenced from a single sample in a study of blood T cell repertoires in COVID-19. The method was immunoSEQ multiplex PCR; TCRdb's version includes in-frame clones alone and lacks a portion of them. The sample yields hundreds of thousands of clones, roughly 89% seen once. The sequenced sample consisted of PBMCs or T cells enriched from blood (not recorded which). The receptors come from a woman aged 25 to 39 who had recovered from COVID-19.

V usage is TRBV11-3 and J usage is TRBJ2-1; 16 nucleotides match TRBD2. Germline CDR1 SGHNT, CDR2 YENEEA. J was trimmed by 6 bases and V by 6 bases; bases with no gene match: 5. The CDR3 covers 16 residues. The CDR3 spells CASRGTSGRASNEQFF. The CDR3, as DNA: TGTGCCAGCAGGGGGACTAGCGGGAGGGCCTCCAATGAGCAGTTCTTC.

The V and J genes are TRBV6-5 and TRBJ2-3; 9 bases are shared with TRBD2. The CDR3 contains 14 residues. Germline CDR1 MNHEY, CDR2 SVGAGI. The V gene end was trimmed by 6 bases and the J gene end by 1 base; junction bases not matched to a gene: 2. CDR3 protein: CASRAGGRTDTQYF. The CDR3 bases are TGTGCCAGCAGGGCGGGAGGGCGCACAGATACGCAGTATTTT.

This clone was picked up a small number of times. V and J are TRBV5-6 and TRBJ1-3; maybe TRBD1 (5 bases). CDR3 length: 15 amino acids. Germline V gene sequence: CDR1 SGHDT, CDR2 YYEEEE. V gave up 1 base and J gave up 4 bases, with 12 bases separating them. CDR3 sequence (DNA): TGTGCCAGCAGCTTGATCAGGGCTGGGGGAAACACCATATATTTT. It is translated as CASSLIRAGGNTIYF. Using reference TRBV5-6 and TRBJ1-3 for the parts outside the CDR3, the full variable domain is DAGVTQSPTHLIKTRGQQVTLRCSPKSGHDTVSWYQQALGQGPQFIFQYYEEEERQRGNFPDRFSGHQFPNYSSELNVNALLLGDSALYLCASSLIRAGGNTIYFGEGSWLTVV.

This chain uses TRBV6-1 with TRBJ2-1; 13 nucleotides match TRBD2. The germline gives CDR1 MNHNS, CDR2 SASEGT. V was clipped by 4 bases and J by 7 bases; unmatched bases: 10. This CDR3 spans 17 amino acids. CDR3 sequence reads: CASSARTSGSSRNEQFF. CDR3 bases: TGTGCCAGCAGTGCCCGGACTAGCGGGAGCAGCAGAAATGAGCAGTTCTTC.

The chain carries TRBV4-1 and TRBJ2-5; 10 bases align to TRBD1. J was trimmed by 4 bases and V by 0 bases; bases with no gene match: 17. CDR3 size: 20 residues. CDR1 is MGHRA and CDR2 is YSYEKL in the germline V gene. CDR3 DNA: TGCGCCAGCAGCCAAGATGAATGGTCAAAAGGGACAGGGGAGGGAGAGACCCAGTACTTC. As protein: CASSQDEWSKGTGEGETQYF.